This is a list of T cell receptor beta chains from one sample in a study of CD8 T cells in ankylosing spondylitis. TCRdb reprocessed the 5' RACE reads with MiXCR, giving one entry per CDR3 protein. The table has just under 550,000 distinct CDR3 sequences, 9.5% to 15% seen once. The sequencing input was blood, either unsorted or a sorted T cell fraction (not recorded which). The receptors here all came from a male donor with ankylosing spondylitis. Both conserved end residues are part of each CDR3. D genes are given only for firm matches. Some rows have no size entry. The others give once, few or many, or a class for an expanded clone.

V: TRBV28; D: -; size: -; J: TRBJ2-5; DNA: TGTGCCAGCACTGGACCCCACGAGACCCAGTACTTC; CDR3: CASTGPHETQYF
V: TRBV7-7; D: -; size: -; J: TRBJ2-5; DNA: TGTGCCAGCAGCAAGGATAGGAAAGAGACCCAGTACTTC; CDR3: CASSKDRKETQYF
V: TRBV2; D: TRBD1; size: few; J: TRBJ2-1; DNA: TGTGCCAGCAGTGAAGGACAGGGAATAGGCTACAATGAGCAGTTCTTC; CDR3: CASSEGQGIGYNEQFF
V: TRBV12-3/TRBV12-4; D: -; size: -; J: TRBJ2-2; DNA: TGTGCCAGCAGTTTTCGGCGCAGGTTGGGGAACACCGGGGAGCTGTTTTTT; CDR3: CASSFRRRLGNTGELFF
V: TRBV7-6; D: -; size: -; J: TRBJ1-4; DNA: TGTGCCAGCAGACAGTCCTCCACTAATGAAAAACTGTTTTTT; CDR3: CASRQSSTNEKLFF
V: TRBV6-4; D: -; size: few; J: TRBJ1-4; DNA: TGTGCCAGCAGTGACTCGGGGAGAACTAATGAAAAACTGTTTTTT; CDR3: CASSDSGRTNEKLFF
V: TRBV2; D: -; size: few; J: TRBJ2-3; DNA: TGTGCCAGCAGCGAACGAACTAATACGCAGTATTTT; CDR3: CASSERTNTQYF
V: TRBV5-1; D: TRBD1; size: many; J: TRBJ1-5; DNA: TGCGCCAGCAGCTTAACAGGGGCCAGCAATCAGCCCCAGCATTTT; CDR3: CASSLTGASNQPQHF
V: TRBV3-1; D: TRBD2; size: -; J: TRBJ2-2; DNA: TGTGCCAGCAGCCGAGGACTAGCCGGTCGGGAGCTGTTTTTT; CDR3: CASSRGLAGRELFF
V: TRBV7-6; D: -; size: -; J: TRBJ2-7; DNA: TGTGCCAGCAGCCCTGTAGGGGGGCGGTCCTACGAGCAGTACTTC; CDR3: CASSPVGGRSYEQYF
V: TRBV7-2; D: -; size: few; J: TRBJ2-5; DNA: TGTGCCAGCAGCCCAGGGGTCGGGGTCCAAGAGACCCAGTACTTC; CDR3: CASSPGVGVQETQYF
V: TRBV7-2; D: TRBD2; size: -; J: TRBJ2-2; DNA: TGTGCCAGCAGCATTATCCTAGCGGGAGCCCCCGGGGAGCTGTTTTTT; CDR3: CASSIILAGAPGELFF
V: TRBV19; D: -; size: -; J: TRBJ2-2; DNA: TGTGCCAGTAATCAGGAGCGGAACACCGGGGAGCTGTTTTTT; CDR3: CASNQERNTGELFF
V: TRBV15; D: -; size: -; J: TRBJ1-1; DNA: TGTGCCACCAGGAGGCTAGGGGGGGCTTTCTTT; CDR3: CATRRLGGAFF
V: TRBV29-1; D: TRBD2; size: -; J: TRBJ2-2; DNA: TGCAGCGTTACTAGCGGGAGATACACCGGGGAGCTGTTTTTT; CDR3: CSVTSGRYTGELFF